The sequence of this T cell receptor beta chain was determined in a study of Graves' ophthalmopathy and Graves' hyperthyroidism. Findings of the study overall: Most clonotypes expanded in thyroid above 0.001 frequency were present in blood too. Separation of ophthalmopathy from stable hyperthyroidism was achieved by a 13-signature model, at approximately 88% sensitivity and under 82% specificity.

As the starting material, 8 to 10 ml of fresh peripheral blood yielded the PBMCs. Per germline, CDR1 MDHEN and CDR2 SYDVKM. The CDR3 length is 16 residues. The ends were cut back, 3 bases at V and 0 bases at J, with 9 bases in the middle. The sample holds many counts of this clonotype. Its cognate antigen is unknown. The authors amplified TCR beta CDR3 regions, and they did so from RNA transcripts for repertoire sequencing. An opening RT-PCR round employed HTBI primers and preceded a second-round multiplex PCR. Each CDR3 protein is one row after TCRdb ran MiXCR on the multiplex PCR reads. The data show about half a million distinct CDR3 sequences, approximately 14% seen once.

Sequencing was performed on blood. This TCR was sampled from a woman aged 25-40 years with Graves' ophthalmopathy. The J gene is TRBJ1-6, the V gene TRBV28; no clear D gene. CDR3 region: CASSLFRSSYNSPLHF. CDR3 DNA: TGTGCCAGCAGTTTGTTCAGAAGCTCCTATAATTCACCCCTCCACTTT.